What follows describes a single TCR beta chain. The target of this receptor is not known. The sample belongs to a study of monozygotic twins with inflammatory bowel disease (dated by TCRdb to between 2017 and 2020). Notes on the research overall: The complete study included roughly 30 monozygotic twin pairs: 19 IBD-discordant Danish pairs and nine German pairs, of which four were IBD-concordant and five were IBD-discordant. Each individual had, on average, about 151 000 unique TCRalpha sequences and 181 000 unique TCRbeta sequences available for analysis. The search for disease-associated traits relied mainly on comparing IBD patients with their genetically identical healthy co-twins within discordant pairs.

The library was generated by 5' RACE. For each TCR library, approximately 4,000 ng of total RNA was used. For each sample, cDNA synthesis was carried out in eight separate reactions using SMARTScribe reverse transcriptase. During cDNA synthesis, template switching introduced unique molecular identifiers that contained a 6-nucleotide sample barcode. TCRalpha and TCRbeta cDNA was amplified in two nested PCRs of about 16 and 10 cycles, and bead purification was carried out after each PCR. Before amplification, the cDNA was both treated with uracil DNA-glycosylase and purified with the QIAquick PCR purification kit. The second PCR added Illumina TruSeq-compatible adapters along with sample-specific barcodes. Library quality and concentration were checked on TapeStation and Qubit, and libraries were pooled at approximately 5 ng each. Pooled libraries were sequenced on an Illumina HiSeq2500 single-index Rapid Run with 2 x 100 bp reads and custom sequencing primers. In the source study's methods: PCR and sequencing errors were corrected by UMI-based consensus assembly using MiGEC version 1.2.6. MiXCR version 2.1.1 handled V(D)J alignment, clonotype assembly and CDR3 extraction. Gene usage, clonotype sharing and MAIT/NKT TCR abundance were normalised by analysing the top 1000, 10 000 and 20 000 clonotypes per sample. After downsampling to 27 000 UMIs, diversity was calculated as the inverse Simpson index using the vegan R package. Statistical testing used paired Mann-Whitney U tests on the discordant twin pairs and applied Benjamini-Hochberg correction for multiple testing. After reprocessing by TCRdb, each CDR3 protein sequence is one entry, and no DNA is given. The authors' filters were not applied to this entry. The sample's table covers over 350,000 distinct CDR3 sequences. The ten largest clonotypes hold 2% to 3% of the sample.

The germline V gene gives CDR1 as SGDLS and CDR2 as YYNGEE. From the cysteine through the phenylalanine, the CDR3 covers 18 amino acids. No DNA was logged. From each donor, a roughly 2.5 ml peripheral blood sample was collected into PAXgene tubes and stored at -80 degrees C. Total RNA was isolated from whole blood with the PAXgene blood miRNA kit on an automated QIAcube, without T cell sorting. Peripheral blood from monozygotic twin pairs who were concordant or discordant for inflammatory bowel disease underwent deep TCRalpha and TCRbeta repertoire profiling using unique molecular barcoding. Smoking habits were recorded for all twin pairs, and individuals were classified as current, former or never smokers. Findings and caveats that apply to the study as a whole: TCRbeta repertoire diversity, by inverse Simpson index, was decreased in IBD patients compared with their healthy co-twins. IBD patients shared fewer clonotypes with other individuals than healthy twins did, most markedly in patients showing signs of disease activity. The results gave no support for a single strong signal or clonotype linked to IBD. The analysis was unable to tell apart different T cell subtypes. Because patients were on differing immunosuppressive treatments, the repertoires may have picked up extra background noise and inter-individual variability. Repertoire similarity did not differ between concordant and discordant twins, possibly due to limited statistical power.

The clonotype comes from a human donor with ulcerative colitis or Crohn's disease, or a healthy co-twin of an affected twin (not recorded which). The source material was blood. Rearrangement joined TRBV9 to TRBJ2-6; lacking DNA, the TRBD1 call made by TCRdb goes unchecked. The CDR3 protein is CASATGSGGTSGANVLTF.